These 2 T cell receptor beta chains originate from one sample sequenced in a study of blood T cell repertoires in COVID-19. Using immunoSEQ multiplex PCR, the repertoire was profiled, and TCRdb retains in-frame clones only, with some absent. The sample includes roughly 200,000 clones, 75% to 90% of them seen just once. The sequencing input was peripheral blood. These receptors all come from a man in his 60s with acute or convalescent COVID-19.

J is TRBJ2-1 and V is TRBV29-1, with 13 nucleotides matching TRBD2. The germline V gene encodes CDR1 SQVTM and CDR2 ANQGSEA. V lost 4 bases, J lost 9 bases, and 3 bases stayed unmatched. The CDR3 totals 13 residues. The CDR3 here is CSVGTSGRGEQFF. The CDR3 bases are TGCAGCGTTGGGACTAGCGGGAGAGGTGAGCAGTTCTTC.

In DNA form, the CDR3 reads TGTGCCAGCAATACAGGGGGCGCCTACGAGCAGTACTTC. This sequence encodes CASNTGGAYEQYF. The rearrangement joins TRBV28 to TRBJ2-7; 9 bases match TRBD1. With 7 bases clipped from V and 2 bases from J, the junction kept 3 bases outside the gene matches. This CDR3 is 13 amino acids long. Germline assignment: CDR1 MDHEN and CDR2 SYDVKM.